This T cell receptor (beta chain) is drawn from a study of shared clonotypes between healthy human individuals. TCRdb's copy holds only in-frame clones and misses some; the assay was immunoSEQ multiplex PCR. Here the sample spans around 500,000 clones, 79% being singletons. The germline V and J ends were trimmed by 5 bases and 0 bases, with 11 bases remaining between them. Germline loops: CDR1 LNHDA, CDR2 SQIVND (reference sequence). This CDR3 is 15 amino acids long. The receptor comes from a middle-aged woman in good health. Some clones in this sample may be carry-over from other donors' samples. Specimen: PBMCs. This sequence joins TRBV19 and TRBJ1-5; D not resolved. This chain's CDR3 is CASSLRGYSNQPQHF. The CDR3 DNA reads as TGTGCCAGTAGTCTGAGAGGCTATAGCAATCAGCCCCAGCATTTT.